A selection of T cell receptor beta chains follows, all from one sample in a study of T cells after yellow fever vaccination. TCRdb reprocessed the 5' RACE reads via MiXCR and lists one record per CDR3 protein. The sample includes 450,000 to 650,000 distinct CDR3 sequences, roughly 14% of them seen just once. Material: PBMCs, obtained on the day of the yellow fever booster vaccination. The receptors were gathered from a man aged 25 to 45 who received the YFV17D yellow fever vaccine. Each CDR3 is given with its conserved first and last residue. Each record gives: D gene, J gene, clone size, V gene, CDR3 DNA, CDR3 protein. A D gene is named only where the DNA matches it firmly. Some rows have no size entry. The others give once, few or many, or a class for an expanded clone.

TRBD1	TRBJ1-3	-	TRBV5-6	TGTGCCAGCAGCTTCAAACCGGGACAGGGGGCGAGTGGAAACACCATATATTTT	CASSFKPGQGASGNTIYF
-	TRBJ2-1	many	TRBV5-5	TGTGCCAGCAAGGGGACACAACGATACAATGAGCAGTTCTTC	CASKGTQRYNEQFF
TRBD2	TRBJ2-7	-	TRBV6-1	TGTGCCAGCAGTGAATCAGCGGGAGGCGCCTACGAGCAGTACTTC	CASSESAGGAYEQYF
-	TRBJ2-6	-	TRBV18	TGTGCCAGCTCACCACCCGGATACTCTGGGGCCAACGTCCTGACTTTC	CASSPPGYSGANVLTF
-	TRBJ2-3	few	TRBV7-2	TGTGCCAGCAGCTTAGAAATCGCAGTACGCACAGATACGCAGTATTTT	CASSLEIAVRTDTQYF
TRBD2	TRBJ2-2	few	TRBV11-2	TGTGCCAGCAGCCCCCCGGAGGGGAGACTAGCGGGAACGTACCCCGGGGAGCTGTTTTTT	CASSPPEGRLAGTYPGELFF
TRBD2	TRBJ2-7	many	TRBV20-1	TGCAGTGCTAGAGCCCTAACTAGCGGGAGTTACGAGCAGTACTTC	CSARALTSGSYEQYF
-	TRBJ2-2	few	TRBV6-2/TRBV6-3	TGTGCCAGCAGCCACGTGTGGGGGGATGGCGCCGGGGAGCTGTTTTTT	CASSHVWGDGAGELFF
TRBD1	TRBJ2-5	few	TRBV12-3/TRBV12-4	TGTGCCAGCAGCACAGGGGATCGGGGTAATGTACAGACCCAGTACTTC	CASSTGDRGNVQTQYF
TRBD2	TRBJ2-1	-	TRBV7-9	TGTGCCAGCAGCTCGTTGACTAGCCATCTCTCTAATGAGCAGTTCTTC	CASSSLTSHLSNEQFF
-	TRBJ2-3	-	TRBV20-1	TGCAGTGCTAGGGTCGACCAAGAAAGCACAGATACGCAGTATTTT	CSARVDQESTDTQYF
-	TRBJ2-5	few	TRBV7-2	TGTGCCAGCAGCACAGATTACCAAGAGACCCAGTACTTC	CASSTDYQETQYF
TRBD2	TRBJ2-7	-	TRBV24-1	TGTGCCACCCAACTAGCGGCAGGCGGCGAGCAGTACTTC	CATQLAAGGEQYF
TRBD2	TRBJ2-2	-	TRBV18	TGTGCCAGCTCACCACCGTCCAGCGGGAGCCACACCGGGGAGCTGTTTTTT	CASSPPSSGSHTGELFF
-	TRBJ1-1	-	TRBV3-1	TGTGCCAGCAGCCGCGGACAGTCTCCTAAGGCGGTCTTT	CASSRGQSPKAVF
-	TRBJ2-3	-	TRBV5-8	TGTGCCAGCAGCCTGGGGGGAGTTTCTGATACGCAGTATTTT	CASSLGGVSDTQYF
TRBD2	TRBJ2-1	-	TRBV29-1	TGCAGCGTTTCCGGACTAGCGGCATATACAAACAATGAGCAGTTCTTC	CSVSGLAAYTNNEQFF
-	TRBJ1-2	few	TRBV6-5	TGTGCCAGCAGTTACTCGTACAGGGTCTCAGAAGGCTACACCTTC	CASSYSYRVSEGYTF
TRBD2	TRBJ2-1	-	TRBV6-1	TGTGCCAGCAGATCCTTCCTAGCGGGAGGGCAGCCTGAGCAGTTCTTC	CASRSFLAGGQPEQFF
-	TRBJ2-5	-	TRBV6-5	TGTGCCAGCAGTTACGGTGGGACCCAGTACTTC	CASSYGGTQYF
TRBD2	TRBJ2-1	few	TRBV12-3/TRBV12-4	TGTGCCAGCAGTCTCATACTAGCGGGAGTCTACAATGAGCAGTTCTTC	CASSLILAGVYNEQFF
TRBD1	TRBJ2-4	-	TRBV19	TGTGCCAGTCAGGACAGGTGGGGGAACATTCAGTACTTC	CASQDRWGNIQYF
-	TRBJ2-4	few	TRBV12-3/TRBV12-4	TGTGCCAGCAGTTTCTCGGGCTCCGGGGGAAACATTCAGTACTTC	CASSFSGSGGNIQYF
-	TRBJ2-7	few	TRBV7-2	TGTGCCAGCAGCTTTCGTTACAGGGACTACGAGCAGTACTTC	CASSFRYRDYEQYF
-	TRBJ2-5	-	TRBV24-1	TGTGCCACCAGTGCCCACGGCGGGGAGACCCAGTACTTC	CATSAHGGETQYF
TRBD2	TRBJ2-3	-	TRBV2	TGTGCCAGCACCCAGGGAGGGTACACAGATACGCAGTATTTT	CASTQGGYTDTQYF
TRBD2	TRBJ2-3	-	TRBV5-1	TGCGCCAGCAGCTGGCGGGAGGCGGAAGATACGCAGTATTTT	CASSWREAEDTQYF
-	TRBJ1-1	-	TRBV5-6	TGTGCCAGCAGCTTTCCGGGGATGAACACTGAAGCTTTCTTT	CASSFPGMNTEAFF
TRBD1	TRBJ2-7	-	TRBV30	TGTGCCTGGAGGCACCGGGACAGGGGCTACCCTTCCTACGAGCAGTACTTC	CAWRHRDRGYPSYEQYF
TRBD1	TRBJ2-7	-	TRBV2	TGTGCCAGCAGTGAGGCCAGGGGGCTCAGCTCCTACGAGCAGTACTTC	CASSEARGLSSYEQYF
-	TRBJ2-2	-	TRBV12-3/TRBV12-4	TGTGCCAGCAGCGTGACTACTCTCGCGAACACCGGGGAGCTGTTTTTT	CASSVTTLANTGELFF
-	TRBJ2-7	few	TRBV20-1	TGCAGTGCGGATAGCTCTTCCGAGCAGTACTTC	CSADSSSEQYF
TRBD1	TRBJ2-7	few	TRBV19	TGTGCCAGTAGTCCCCCGTCCGGGACAGGGGAAAAGCAGTACTTC	CASSPPSGTGEKQYF
TRBD1	TRBJ2-7	few	TRBV6-1	TGTGCCAGCAGACTAGGGACAGGGGGCTTTTACGAGCAGTACTTC	CASRLGTGGFYEQYF
TRBD1	TRBJ1-2	-	TRBV27	TGTGCCAGCAGTTTTGTGACAGGGAGCTATGGCTACACCTTC	CASSFVTGSYGYTF
-	TRBJ1-2	-	TRBV7-8	TGTGCCAGCAGCTTAGGCGGGATTGGCTACACCTTC	CASSLGGIGYTF
-	TRBJ1-1	-	TRBV5-1	TGCGCCAGCAGTCAGGGCCTTCGAACTGAAGCTTTCTTT	CASSQGLRTEAFF
TRBD1	TRBJ2-4	-	TRBV20-1	TGCAGTGCTAGAGATGGGACAGGCCACCACATTCAGTACTTC	CSARDGTGHHIQYF
-	TRBJ2-4	few	TRBV6-2/TRBV6-3	TGTGCCAGCAGTACTACGGACCCGGTACGCGGCATTCAGTACTTC	CASSTTDPVRGIQYF
-	TRBJ2-7	-	TRBV5-8	TGTGCCAGCAGCTTGGGACCTCGAGGAGACTACGAGCAGTACTTC	CASSLGPRGDYEQYF
-	TRBJ2-2	few	TRBV18	TGTGCCAGCTCACCGAAGAACACCGGGGAGCTGTTTTTT	CASSPKNTGELFF
TRBD1	TRBJ2-7	many	TRBV12-3/TRBV12-4	TGTGCCAGCAGCTTGAGACAGGGTGGCTACGAGCAGTACTTC	CASSLRQGGYEQYF
TRBD2	TRBJ2-7	few	TRBV29-1	TGCAGCGTTGGCCTATTAGGGGGACTAGAGTACTTC	CSVGLLGGLEYF
TRBD2	TRBJ2-7	few	TRBV19	TGTGCCAGTATGAGCGGGAGTACTTGGGAGCAGTACTTC	CASMSGSTWEQYF
TRBD2	TRBJ2-1	-	TRBV6-5	TGTGCCAGCAGTTACGGAGGGGAGGGGACCTGGAATGAGCAGTTCTTC	CASSYGGEGTWNEQFF
TRBD2	TRBJ2-3	few	TRBV7-8	TGTGCCAGCAGCGCGGGAGGGCCGGGGGATACGCAGTATTTT	CASSAGGPGDTQYF
-	TRBJ1-1	-	TRBV5-4	TGTGCCAGCAGCTTGGCGGGCGGTGGGGTGGAAGCTTTCTTT	CASSLAGGGVEAFF